This TCR beta chain stems from a study of blood T cells in healthy people across ages. Study-wide background: For every two T cells, template switching captured about one barcoded beta molecule. Whole-study findings and limits: Donors of long life had a larger count of naive CD4+ cells and greater diversity than aged donors.

Then a second PCR, running about 6 to 12 cycles, was carried out with a sample-barcoded 5' primer and a J-beta primer mix. TCRdb itself ran the 5' RACE reads through MiXCR, one entry per CDR3 protein. The data show roughly 1,300,000 distinct CDR3 sequences, with approximately 59% seen just once and 5.5% to 8% held by the top ten. Of note for this clonotype: Its specificity is unknown. The germline gene is not matched at one end of the junction; a read error may be the cause.

Germline assignment: CDR1 SGHKS and CDR2 YYEKEE (reference sequence). CDR3 size: 17 residues. The rearrangement uses TRBV5-5 and TRBJ1-4; the D is unclear. This receptor was obtained from a man in his late teens or twenties in good health. The sample taken for sequencing was blood. Here the CDR3 reads CASSPEGRLATNAKLFF. The CDR3 DNA is TGTGCCAGCAGCCCAGAAGGAAGACTCGCAACTAATGCAAAACTGTTTTTT.